This paragraph reports one T cell receptor (beta chain). The antigen is not known. Trimming stripped 3 bases from V and 5 bases from J, with 5 bases between. Germline CDR1 and CDR2: DFQATT and SNEGSKA (reference sequence). The CDR3 loop spans 10 amino acids. TCRdb recomputed calls from the 5' RACE reads with MiXCR, one row per CDR3 protein. The table records 650,000 to 750,000 distinct CDR3 sequences, around 20% of them present only once. The data are from a study of identical twins. General study findings and limits: Part of the zero-insertion signal could reflect confounding by invariant MAIT and iNKT cells.

These same records also appear under a second study, on T cells expressing NK-cell markers. As that study records: Researchers got TCR beta repertoires out of sorted CD3+CD56+NKG2C+, CD3+CD56+NKG2C- and CD3+CD56-NKG2C+ T cells. Of CD8+ T cells, about 1.0-7.5% belonged to dominant NKG2C+ clonotypes in several donors.

The sample taken for sequencing was PBMCs. V gene TRBV20-1 combines with J gene TRBJ2-7; D gene unclear. The sequence came from a young woman in good health. The CDR3 DNA follows: TGCAGTGCTAGTGAAAACGAGCAGTACTTC. Translating it yields CSASENEQYF.